A selection of T cell receptor beta chains follows, all from one sample in a study of blood T cell repertoires in COVID-19. Clones were sequenced by immunoSEQ multiplex PCR, and TCRdb holds only the in-frame ones, with some missing. The data hold hundreds of thousands of clones, with around 90% observed a single time. The source material was PBMCs or T cells enriched from blood (not recorded which). The receptor source for this set is a woman aged 25 to 45 who had recovered from COVID-19. CDR3s include the opening cysteine and the closing phenylalanine or tryptophan. Fields, in order: V gene, D gene, clone size, J gene, CDR3 DNA, CDR3 protein. The D gene is left open where the match is weak. Clone size is stated in some rows and not others, as once, few, many or a class when expanded.

>TRBV2|-|-|TRBJ1-5
TGTGCCAGCAACAGGGATGGTCAGCCCCAGCATTTT
CASNRDGQPQHF
>TRBV12-3/TRBV12-4|-|-|TRBJ1-6
TGTGCCAGCAGACTACCTGGTTCACCCCTCCACTTT
CASRLPGSPLHF
>TRBV27|-|-|TRBJ1-2
TGTGCCAGCAGTTTTACGGGGGGACTGCGAGGCTACACCTTC
CASSFTGGLRGYTF
>TRBV10-2|-|-|TRBJ2-3
TGCGCCAGCAGTGATGGGGACACCTACACAGATACGCAGTATTTT
CASSDGDTYTDTQYF
>TRBV10-2|TRBD1|-|TRBJ2-1
TGCGCCAGCAGTGAGAGGGACAGGTGGGACAATGAGCAGTTCTTC
CASSERDRWDNEQFF
>TRBV28|TRBD1|-|TRBJ2-4
TGTGCCAGCAGAAACGGACAGGGGCCTCTGGCCAAAAACATTCAGTACTTC
CASRNGQGPLAKNIQYF
>TRBV9|-|-|TRBJ1-1
TGTGCCAGCAGCCCCCCGAGCACTGAAGCTTTCTTT
CASSPPSTEAFF
>TRBV6-5|-|-|TRBJ1-3
TGTGCCAGCAGTTACTCGGCAGTGAACTCTGGAAACACCATATATTTT
CASSYSAVNSGNTIYF
>TRBV7-2|-|-|TRBJ2-2
TGTGCCAGCAGCCCGCGGACAGCTAACACCGGGGAGCTGTTTTTT
CASSPRTANTGELFF
>TRBV15|TRBD1|-|TRBJ2-2
TGTGCCACCAGCTACCGGGACAGACCCACCGGGGAGCTGTTTTTT
CATSYRDRPTGELFF
>TRBV9|-|-|TRBJ2-1
TGTGCCAGCAGCCCGACGGGGTCCTACAATGAGCAGTTCTTC
CASSPTGSYNEQFF
>TRBV28|-|-|TRBJ1-1
TGTGCCAGCTCTCTTACCGGGACACCAGGCGAAGCTTTCTTT
CASSLTGTPGEAFF
>TRBV18|TRBD1|-|TRBJ2-3
TGTGCCAGCTCACCTTTGGGGCCGGGACAGAGCACAGATACGCAGTATTTT
CASSPLGPGQSTDTQYF
>TRBV18|-|-|TRBJ1-4
TGTGCCAGTTCCCCGGGACATGCTGAAAAACTGTTTTTT
CASSPGHAEKLFF
>TRBV18|-|-|TRBJ2-3
TGTGCCAGCTCACGGACGGGGGTTGGTACGCAGTATTTT
CASSRTGVGTQYF
>TRBV5-1|-|-|TRBJ2-7
TGCGCCAGCAGCTTGGCTACTAGTCGCAGCTCCTACGAGCAGTACTTC
CASSLATSRSSYEQYF
>TRBV10-3|-|-|TRBJ2-7
TGTGCCATCAGGAAGGGGGAAGTACAGGATGGGGTGGACCCCTACGAGCAGTACTTC
CAIRKGEVQDGVDPYEQYF
>TRBV5-5|TRBD2|few|TRBJ2-1
TGTGCCAGCAGCTTCCTAGCGGGAGGAAATGAGCAGTTCTTC
CASSFLAGGNEQFF
>TRBV19|-|few|TRBJ1-5
TGTGCCAGTAGCACTACAGGTAATAATCAGCCCCAGCATTTT
CASSTTGNNQPQHF
>TRBV4-3|-|-|TRBJ1-1
TGCGCCAGCAGACCTACAGGGAACCCAAACGAAGCTTTCTTT
CASRPTGNPNEAFF
>TRBV29-1|TRBD2|-|TRBJ2-5
TGCAGCGTTGGTCTGAGACTAGCGGGAGGCCTCCAAGAGACCCAGTACTTC
CSVGLRLAGGLQETQYF
>TRBV6-4|-|-|TRBJ1-6
TGTGCCAGCAGGAGGTCGGGTGATAATTCACCCCTCCACTTT
CASRRSGDNSPLHF
>TRBV7-3|TRBD2|-|TRBJ2-3
TGTGCCAGCAGCTTGCTAGCGGGGAATACGCAGTATTTT
CASSLLAGNTQYF
>TRBV11-3|TRBD2|-|TRBJ2-5
TGTGCCAGCGGCGGGGGGGATCAAGAGACCCAGTACTTC
CASGGGDQETQYF
>TRBV11-2|TRBD1|-|TRBJ2-1
TGTGCCAGCACCTTCAAAGGGACAGGTTCCAATGAGCAGTTCTTC
CASTFKGTGSNEQFF
>TRBV28|-|-|TRBJ1-2
TGTGCCAGCAGCTCGGGAATCAAGGACTATGGCTACACCTTC
CASSSGIKDYGYTF
>TRBV9|-|-|TRBJ2-5
TGTGCCAGCAGCGAAGGAGGGAGGATTCAAGAGACCCAGTACTTC
CASSEGGRIQETQYF
>TRBV21-1|-|-|TRBJ2-1
TGTGCCAGCGGACTAGCGGGAGTCGGTTTGAACTCCTACAATGAGCAGTTCTTC
CASGLAGVGLNSYNEQFF
>TRBV28|TRBD2|-|TRBJ2-3
TGTGCCAGCAGTTCCCAACTAGCGGGGAACACAGATACGCAGTATTTT
CASSSQLAGNTDTQYF
>TRBV6-5|-|-|TRBJ1-2
TGTGCCAGCAGTTACTCGGGACAACTCTATGGCTACACCTTC
CASSYSGQLYGYTF
>TRBV6-4|TRBD1|-|TRBJ1-2
TGTGCCAAGCAGTTCCGGACAGGGGTTCCCATGGGTGGCTACACCTTC
CAKQFRTGVPMGGYTF
>TRBV6-1|-|-|TRBJ1-2
TGTGCCAGCAGTGAATACTCTGCTAACTATGGCTACACCTTC
CASSEYSANYGYTF
>TRBV7-2|-|-|TRBJ2-5
TGTGCCAGCAGCAAACACCCTGGGGGCCCCCCGGTGGTGACCCAGTACTTC
CASSKHPGGPPVVTQYF
>TRBV4-1|TRBD1|few|TRBJ1-2
TGCGCCAGCAGCCACCCCAGGACAGGAGGGGGCTACACCTTC
CASSHPRTGGGYTF
>TRBV28|TRBD1|-|TRBJ2-7
TGTGCCAGCACCTCAACCGGGACAGGGTACTTCCACGAGCAGTACTTC
CASTSTGTGYFHEQYF
>TRBV4-1|TRBD1|-|TRBJ1-2
TGCGCCAGCAGCCAAACTCCCCGGGACAGGGGTGGATATGGCTACACCTTC
CASSQTPRDRGGYGYTF
>TRBV5-4|TRBD1|-|TRBJ1-2
TGTGCCAGCAGCTTGGAGTTAGGGACAGGTAACGGCTACACCTTC
CASSLELGTGNGYTF
>TRBV19|TRBD1|-|TRBJ1-5
TGTGCCAGTAGTATCCGCCGGGACAGGGGGCAAGGGCAGCCCCAGCATTTT
CASSIRRDRGQGQPQHF
>TRBV29-1|TRBD1|-|TRBJ2-1
TGCAGCGTTGATGCAGCGTACAGGGGGACCCGGTTCTTC
CSVDAAYRGTRFF
>TRBV4-3|-|-|TRBJ2-2
TGCGCCAGCAGCCAAGATCTACTTCTGACCGGGGAGCTGTTTTTT
CASSQDLLLTGELFF
>TRBV6-2/TRBV6-3|TRBD2|-|TRBJ2-7
TGTGCCAGCAGTCCGGGACTAGGCTCCTACGAGCAGTACTTC
CASSPGLGSYEQYF
>TRBV28|-|once|TRBJ2-5
TGTGCCAGCAGTTGGCCCAGGGGCGAGACCCAGTACTTC
CASSWPRGETQYF
>TRBV27|-|-|TRBJ1-6
TGTGCCAGCAGAACAGGGATCTATAATTCACCCCTCCACTTT
CASRTGIYNSPLHF
>TRBV5-1|-|-|TRBJ2-1
TGCGCCAGCAGCTCCGAGGGCGAGGGCTACAATGAGCAGTTCTTC
CASSSEGEGYNEQFF
>TRBV7-9|TRBD1|-|TRBJ2-7
TGTGCCAGCAGCTTCGGAGGTGGGACAGGGGAGACTTACGAGCAGTACTTC
CASSFGGGTGETYEQYF
>TRBV18|TRBD1|-|TRBJ1-3
TGTGCCAGCTCACCACCGGGACAGGGAGGTGGAAACACCATATATTTT
CASSPPGQGGGNTIYF